These 27 T cell receptor beta chains came from one sample sequenced in a study of cytomegalovirus exposure and HLA in healthy donors. The PCR contained 60 Vbeta and 13 Jbeta primers. The method was immunoSEQ multiplex PCR; TCRdb's version includes in-frame clones alone and lacks a portion of them. The sample has fewer than 85,000 clones, and its top ten clones hold roughly 4.8%. Sequencing was done on a sample of PBMCs. The receptors were sampled from a young man in good health and CMV-seronegative.

The chain links TRBV2 to TRBJ1-5; perhaps TRBD1 as D (5 bases). Germline CDR1 and CDR2: SNHLY and FYNNEI. This CDR3 contains 15 residues. Trimming cost V 2 bases and J 7 bases, with 15 bases left between them. This CDR3 reads CASSERSGLVQPQHF. CDR3 nucleotides: TGTGCCAGCAGTGAACGATCAGGGTTAGTCCAGCCCCAGCATTTT.

The chain is built from TRBV7-2 and TRBJ2-7, with D possibly being TRBD1 (6 bases). Trimming took 5 bases from V and 3 from J, leaving 14 bases between them. The CDR3 loop spans 14 amino acids. CDR1 is SGHTA, CDR2 FQGNSA, per germline. In nucleotides, the CDR3 is TGTGCCAGCAGCCTCCGACAGGCCAACTACGAGCAGTACTTC. Translation: CASSLRQANYEQYF.

The chain links TRBV7-8 to TRBJ1-1; 9 nucleotides match TRBD1. This CDR3 has 15 residues. V shed 4 bases and J 0 bases; nucleotides not matched to a gene: 3. Germline assignment: CDR1 SGHVS and CDR2 FQNEAQ. DNA for the CDR3: TGTGCCAGCAGCTCTTGGACAGGGGTGAACACTGAAGCTTTCTTT. Encoded protein: CASSSWTGVNTEAFF. The whole variable domain, filled in from reference TRBV7-8 and TRBJ1-1, reads GAGVSQSPRYKVAKRGQDVALRCDPISGHVSLFWYQQALGQGPEFLTYFQNEAQLDKSGLPSDRFFAERPEGSVSTLKIQRTQQEDSAVYLCASSSWTGVNTEAFFGQGTRLTVV.

The V call is TRBV4-3, the J call TRBJ2-7; the match to TRBD2 covers 7 bases. V gave up 1 base and J gave up 4 bases; unmatched junction bases: 7. Germline V CDR1 and CDR2: LGHNA, YSLEER. The CDR3 runs to 15 residues. The CDR3 bases are TGCGCCAGCAGCCAAGCTATGGCTAGCGGATACGAGCAGTACTTC. Protein: CASSQAMASGYEQYF.

The chain carries TRBV4-2 and TRBJ2-7, with unresolved D. Germline CDR1 and CDR2: LGHNA and YNFKEQ. V lost 0 bases to trimming and J lost 4 bases, with 16 bases between them. This CDR3 has 16 residues. CDR3 in DNA: TGTGCCAGCAGCCAAGATCGAGGAAACGGCTTTTACGAGCAGTACTTC. This gives the protein CASSQDRGNGFYEQYF.

V is TRBV10-1 and J is TRBJ2-7; weak D call: TRBD2 (7 bases). Germline CDR1 reads WNHNN; CDR2 reads SYGVQD (reference sequence). The CDR3 is 14 residues long. V was trimmed by 8 bases and J by 2 bases, leaving 16 bases between them. CDR3 sequence (DNA): TGCGCCAGCGTCGCGGGGGCTTACCCCTACGAGCAGTACTTC. Its translation: CASVAGAYPYEQYF.

This sequence joins TRBV6-5 and TRBJ1-2; D might be TRBD1 (5 bases). CDR3 size: 13 residues. V was clipped by 6 bases and J by 7 bases, with 15 bases between them. CDR1 MNHEY and CDR2 SVGAGI come from the germline V gene. The CDR3 loop is CASRDTALRGYTF. DNA for the CDR3: TGTGCCAGCAGGGACACAGCATTACGTGGCTACACCTTC.

The chain links TRBV2 to TRBJ2-7; TRBD1 matches at 7 bases. Germline assignment: CDR1 SNHLY and CDR2 FYNNEI. The CDR3 totals 15 residues. Trimming removed 6 bases from V and 3 bases from J; junction bases left unmatched: 11. The CDR3 DNA follows: TGTGCCAGCAGCGACCCGGGACAGATGCACTACGAGCAGTACTTC. The encoded protein is CASSDPGQMHYEQYF.

The rearrangement joins TRBV6-5 to TRBJ2-7; 10 bases match TRBD2. Losses at the gene ends were 0 bases for V and 7 bases for J; bases not matched to a gene: 9. Per germline, CDR1 MNHEY and CDR2 SVGAGI. This CDR3 is built from 16 residues. CDR3 protein: CASSYSSSGGWQEQYF. CDR3 bases: TGTGCCAGCAGTTACTCGTCTAGCGGGGGATGGCAGGAGCAGTACTTC.

The rearrangement uses TRBV4-1 and TRBJ2-7, with 8 bases matching TRBD1. Trimming at V came to 0 bases and at J to 6 bases, leaving 7 bases not matched to a gene. CDR3 length: 15 residues. CDR1 MGHRA and CDR2 YSYEKL come from the germline V gene. The CDR3: CASSQDAGQGREQYF. CDR3 DNA sequence: TGCGCCAGCAGCCAAGACGCCGGACAGGGTCGCGAGCAGTACTTC.

The chain links TRBV7-3 to TRBJ2-7; D call uncertain. The CDR3 totals 13 residues. Germline V CDR1 and CDR2: SGHTA, FQGTGA. The CDR3 sequence is CEAQVIPSYEQYF. The CDR3 nucleotides are TGTGAGGCCCAGGTCATACCCTCCTACGAGCAGTACTTC. Complete variable domain (other parts from reference TRBV7-3 and TRBJ2-7): GAGVSQTPSNKVTEKGKYVELRCDPISGHTALYWYRQSLGQGPEFLIYFQGTGAADDSGLPNDRFFAVRPEGSVSTLKIQRTERGDSAVYLCEAQVIPSYEQYFGPGTRLTVT.

CDR3 amino acids: CASSPFRDQVTYGYTF. Written as DNA, the CDR3 is TGTGCCAGCAGCCCCTTTCGCGACCAGGTTACCTATGGCTACACCTTC. J is TRBJ1-2 and V is TRBV27; D gene uncertain. The CDR3 length is 16 residues. Per the germline V gene, CDR1 is MNHEY and CDR2 is SMNVEV (reference sequence). V was cut by 6 bases and J by 4 bases, with 21 bases left in between.

This chain links TRBV27 with TRBJ2-3; no firm D call. Between the trimmed V and J ends, which lost 8 bases and 1 base, there was a span of 10 bases. This CDR3 contains 13 residues. In germline, CDR1 is MNHEY, CDR2 SMNVEV (reference sequence). Here the CDR3 reads CASLVVGTDTQYF. The DNA for the CDR3 is TGTGCCAGCTTAGTGGTGGGCACAGATACGCAGTATTTT.

V and J are TRBV4-3 and TRBJ2-7, with TRBD1 matching over 9 bases. The CDR3 length is 17 residues. Germline assignment: CDR1 LGHNA and CDR2 YSLEER. The V gene end was trimmed by 1 base and the J gene end by 1 base; junction bases not matched to a gene: 8. For the CDR3, the DNA is TGCGCCAGCAGCCAAGTCTTAGGGGACAGGGTATCCTACGAGCAGTACTTC. Translated: CASSQVLGDRVSYEQYF.

The gene calls are TRBV5-1 and TRBJ2-7, with a possible D match to TRBD1 (6 bases). Germline V CDR1 and CDR2: SGHRS, YFSETQ. Trimming left V 2 bases short and J 5 bases short, with 14 bases between. This CDR3 has 14 residues. CDR3 sequence (DNA): TGCGCCAGCAGCTTACCGGCAGGGGCGAACGAGCAGTACTTC. This codes for CASSLPAGANEQYF.

The J gene is TRBJ1-1, the V gene TRBV7-2; tentatively, D is TRBD1 (5 bases). Germline CDR1 SGHTA, CDR2 FQGNSA. The V end was cut by 0 bases, the J end by 0 bases, with 8 bases between. The CDR3 sequence is 15 residues long. The CDR3 coding sequence is TGTGCCAGCAGCTTAGCAGGACACCTGAACACTGAAGCTTTCTTT. This gives the protein CASSLAGHLNTEAFF.

The rearrangement uses TRBV2 and TRBJ2-6; D possibly corresponds to TRBD2 (6 bases). Germline-derived CDR1 and CDR2 are SNHLY and FYNNEI. Trimming removed 8 bases at V and 0 bases at J, with 20 bases between. This CDR3 is 18 amino acids long. CDR3 sequence: CASRGRDTEYSGANVLTF. CDR3 coding DNA: TGTGCCAGCCGTGGGCGGGATACTGAATACTCTGGGGCCAACGTCCTGACTTTC.

This rearrangement joins TRBV28 to TRBJ1-5; 9 nucleotides match TRBD1. The CDR3 is made up of 15 amino acids. The trim removed 6 bases at V and 8 bases at J, leaving 11 bases unmatched. Germline lookup yields CDR1 MDHEN and CDR2 SYDVKM. The CDR3 here is CASSQITGGREPQHF. The CDR3 nucleotides are TGTGCCAGCAGCCAGATTACAGGGGGCAGGGAGCCCCAGCATTTT.

The chain links TRBV6-5 to TRBJ2-1; TRBD2 agrees at 8 bases. The trim removed 11 bases at V and 0 bases at J, leaving 6 bases unmatched. The CDR3 contains 14 residues. Germline V gives CDR1 MNHEY, CDR2 SVGAGI. The CDR3 bases are TGTGCCGCGGGGCGGGGGGACTCCTACAATGAGCAGTTCTTC. Translating it yields CAAGRGDSYNEQFF.

This chain uses TRBV5-1 with TRBJ2-7; 7 bases match TRBD1. CDR1 and CDR2 from the germline V gene are SGHRS and YFSETQ. The CDR3 is 15 residues long. Trimming at V came to 2 bases and at J to 0 bases, leaving 5 bases not matched to a gene. The DNA for the CDR3 is TGCGCCAGCAGCTTCGACAGGGCAAGCTCCTACGAGCAGTACTTC. The encoded protein is CASSFDRASSYEQYF.

V gene TRBV6-5 combines with J gene TRBJ1-1; TRBD1 matches 8 bases. Unmatched junction bases numbered 4, after V lost 6 bases and J lost 4 bases. The germline CDR1 and CDR2 sequences are MNHEY and SVGAGI. The CDR3 totals 13 residues. Here the CDR3 DNA reads TGTGCCAGCAGGCGGACAGGGAGCACTGAAGCTTTCTTT. It codes for CASRRTGSTEAFF.

This rearrangement joins TRBV7-9 to TRBJ2-3, with 10 bases aligning to TRBD1. J was trimmed by 3 bases and V by 5 bases; bases with no gene match: 8. The CDR3 totals 16 residues. Per the germline V gene, CDR1 is SEHNR and CDR2 is FQNEAQ (reference sequence). CDR3 DNA sequence: TGTGCCAGCAGCCAGCTAGGGACAGGGGTGACAGATACGCAGTATTTT. As protein: CASSQLGTGVTDTQYF.

This chain links TRBV18 with TRBJ1-2, with D possibly TRBD1 on 5 matching bases. Germline V gene lookup returns CDR1 KGHSH and CDR2 LQKENI. The CDR3 has 13 residues. The V and J ends lost 3 bases and 3 bases respectively, with 8 bases between them. DNA for the CDR3: TGTGCCAGCTCACCGGACATGTACTATGGCTACACCTTC. Its translation is CASSPDMYYGYTF.

The chain joins TRBV18 to TRBJ1-1, with D uncertain. This CDR3 spans 15 amino acids. The V and J ends lost 4 bases and 1 base respectively, with 13 bases between them. Germline V gene sequence: CDR1 KGHSH, CDR2 LQKENI. Here the CDR3 DNA reads TGTGCCAGCTCACTTAATAACTTGAGGAACACTGAAGCTTTCTTT. This gives the protein CASSLNNLRNTEAFF.

Remarks on this clone: One junction end disagrees with the germline gene, perhaps due to a read error. V usage is TRBV6-5 and J usage is TRBJ2-7; weak D call: TRBD1 (5 bases). The length of the CDR3 is 13 residues. Germline V CDR1 and CDR2: MNHEY, SVGAGI. The CDR3 DNA reads as TGTGCCAGCAGTTACTCGTCAGGACAAGTACGACACTTC. Translation gives CASSYSSGQVRHF.

The rearrangement joins TRBV5-1 to TRBJ2-5; 8 bases line up with TRBD1. This CDR3 comprises 14 residues. V lost 4 bases, J lost 5 bases, and 7 bases stayed unmatched. From germline, CDR1 is SGHRS and CDR2 YFSETQ. This chain's CDR3 is CASSGQGSRETQYF. The CDR3 coding sequence is TGCGCCAGCAGCGGACAGGGTAGTAGGGAGACCCAGTACTTC. Filled out from reference TRBV5-1 and TRBJ2-5, the complete variable domain reads KAGVTQTPRYLIKTRGQQVTLSCSPISGHRSVSWYQQTPGQGLQFLFEYFSETQRNKGNFPGRFSGRQFSNSRSEMNVSTLELGDSALYLCASSGQGSRETQYFGPGTRLLVL.

The V and J genes are TRBV5-5 and TRBJ2-7; 8 bases agree with TRBD2. Germline CDR1 and CDR2: SGHKS and YYEKEE (reference sequence). CDR3 length: 15 amino acids. With 3 bases clipped from V and 1 base from J, the junction kept 6 bases outside the gene matches. Written as DNA, the CDR3 is TGTGCCAGCAGCTCCGGGACTAGTGAATCCTACGAGCAGTACTTC. Translating it yields CASSSGTSESYEQYF.